These 31 T cell receptor beta chains came from one sample sequenced in a study of blood T cell repertoires in COVID-19 (TCRdb year 2020). Library preparation employed the immunoSEQ multiplex PCR assay. The source is immuneACCESS, and TCRdb retained only in-frame sequences with V and J called. Part of the clones is not carried over; for the studies checked, unresolved V genes explain less than half of this, and the remainder is unexplained. The sample data list 90,000 to 110,000 clones, and under 90% of these were observed just once. Clones ranked in the top ten supply about 40% of the sample. Sequenced: peripheral blood. The receptors were sampled from an elderly man with acute or convalescent COVID-19.

The chain employs TRBV5-1 and TRBJ2-5, with 12 positions matching TRBD2. V was pared by 5 bases and J by 5 bases, with 7 bases of the junction left unmatched. Germline values: CDR1 SGHRS, CDR2 YFSETQ. CDR3 length: 15 residues. CDR3 bases: TGCGCCAGCAGTTTGACCGGGACTAGCGGGGAGACCCAGTACTTC. This translates into CASSLTGTSGETQYF. Filled out from reference TRBV5-1 and TRBJ2-5, the complete variable domain reads KAGVTQTPRYLIKTRGQQVTLSCSPISGHRSVSWYQQTPGQGLQFLFEYFSETQRNKGNFPGRFSGRQFSNSRSEMNVSTLELGDSALYLCASSLTGTSGETQYFGPGTRLLVL.

Here the CDR3 reads CASSFDPSGSMGGELFF. The CDR3 DNA reads TGTGCCAGCAGCTTTGACCCTAGCGGGAGCATGGGCGGGGAGCTGTTTTTT. The chain combines TRBV5-4 with TRBJ2-2; 10 nucleotides align to TRBD2. From germline, CDR1 is SGHNT and CDR2 YYREEE (reference sequence). The junction had 11 bases not matched to a gene; V was cut back by 2 bases and J by 7 bases. CDR3 length equals 17 residues.

The rearrangement uses TRBV6-1 and TRBJ1-5; 8 bases align to TRBD1. Germline values: CDR1 MNHNS, CDR2 SASEGT. The CDR3 sequence is 16 residues long. V was pared by 0 bases and J by 7 bases, with 8 bases of the junction left unmatched. CDR3 bases: TGTGCCAGCAGTGAAGCCGGACAGGGCGGCAGGCAGCCCCAGCATTTT. Protein: CASSEAGQGGRQPQHF.

The chain is built from TRBV19 and TRBJ2-2; 7 bases are shared with TRBD2. The ends lost 1 base at V and 4 bases at J; junction bases unmatched: 6. The CDR3 runs 16 residues. Looked up from germline, CDR1 is LNHDA and CDR2 is SQIVND (reference sequence). Here the CDR3 reads CASSIVSGRATGELFF. The CDR3, as DNA: TGTGCCAGTAGTATAGTAAGTGGGAGGGCCACCGGGGAGCTGTTTTTT.

The V call is TRBV7-3, the J call TRBJ1-1; no reliable D call. The germline gives CDR1 SGHTA, CDR2 FQGTGA. The CDR3 covers 16 residues. Trimming removed 6 bases from V and 1 base from J, with 18 bases in between. The CDR3 region is CASSSMPGRANTEAFF. In DNA form, the CDR3 reads TGTGCCAGCAGTTCCATGCCAGGCCGAGCGAACACTGAAGCTTTCTTT.

V is TRBV3-1 (or the pseudogene TRBV3-2) and J is TRBJ2-1, with D perhaps TRBD2 (6 bases). Between the trimmed V and J ends, which lost 7 bases and 3 bases, there was a span of 13 bases. CDR3 length equals 14 residues. From germline, CDR1 is LGHDT and CDR2 YNNKEL (reference sequence). The CDR3 spells CASKASVGYNEQFF. The CDR3, as DNA: TGTGCCAGCAAGGCTAGCGTGGGCTACAATGAGCAGTTCTTC.

The V and J genes are TRBV3-1 (or the pseudogene TRBV3-2) and TRBJ2-5, with D possibly matching TRBD1 (6 bases). With 4 bases removed from V and 3 bases from J, the gap between germline ends came to 9 bases. CDR1 is LGHDT, CDR2 YNNKEL, per germline (reference sequence). The CDR3 runs to 13 residues. CDR3 in DNA: TGTGCCAGCAGCCTCTGGACAGAAGAGACCCAGTACTTC. This gives the protein CASSLWTEETQYF.

The J gene is TRBJ1-2, the V gene TRBV18; D gene unclear. V lost 3 bases and J 7 bases, leaving 12 bases between the germline ends. The CDR3 sequence is 13 residues long. The germline V gene has CDR1 KGHSH and CDR2 LQKENI. This CDR3 is CASSPPRPSGYTF. Here the CDR3 DNA reads TGTGCCAGCTCACCGCCCAGGCCCTCTGGCTACACCTTC. The complete variable domain, with remaining parts taken from reference TRBV18 and TRBJ1-2, reads NAGVMQNPRHLVRRRGQEARLRCSPMKGHSHVYWYRQLPEEGLKFMVYLQKENIIDESGMPKERFSAEFPKEGPSILRIQQVVRGDSAAYFCASSPPRPSGYTFGSGTRLTVV.

The V gene is TRBV7-2, the J gene TRBJ1-1, with 9 bases fitting TRBD1. Germline assignment: CDR1 SGHTA and CDR2 FQGNSA. The V segment lost 4 bases and the J segment 1 base; nucleotides outside the gene matches: 1. The CDR3 is 14 residues long. For the CDR3, the DNA is TGTGCCAGCAGCTGGGGACAGGGGAACACTGAAGCTTTCTTT. Residues: CASSWGQGNTEAFF. The whole variable domain, remainder taken from reference TRBV7-2 and TRBJ1-1, is GAGVSQSPSNKVTEKGKDVELRCDPISGHTALYWYRQSLGQGLEFLIYFQGNSAPDKSGLPSDRFSAERTGGSVSTLTIQRTQQEDSAVYLCASSWGQGNTEAFFGQGTRLTVV.

The rearrangement links TRBV3-1 (or the pseudogene TRBV3-2) to TRBJ2-7, with 9 bases aligning to TRBD1. Trimming cost V 4 bases and J 5 bases; bases outside gene matches: 6. The CDR3 extends over 14 amino acids. Germline CDR1 reads LGHDT; CDR2 reads YNNKEL (reference sequence). CDR3 in DNA: TGTGCCAGCAGCCCCTGGACAGGGGAGAACGAGCAGTACTTC. Protein product: CASSPWTGENEQYF.

This sequence joins TRBV3-1 (or the pseudogene TRBV3-2) and TRBJ1-2; TRBD1 matches 9 bases. V trimming: 4 bases; J trimming: 6 bases; junction bases outside the gene matches: 12. Germline V lookup: CDR1 LGHDT, CDR2 YNNKEL (reference sequence). There are 16 residues in the CDR3. CDR3 sequence: CASSPLLQGAKDGYTF. The CDR3 nucleotides read TGTGCCAGCAGCCCCCTACTACAGGGGGCGAAGGATGGCTACACCTTC.

This sequence joins TRBV27 and TRBJ1-2; D is uncertain. CDR3 size: 13 residues. Trimming took off 2 bases at V and 8 bases at J, with 12 bases between the two ends. Germline CDR1 reads MNHEY; CDR2 reads SMNVEV (reference sequence). CDR3 amino acids: CASSLNEVGGYTF. CDR3 nucleotides: TGTGCCAGCAGTTTAAATGAGGTCGGGGGCTACACCTTC.

The rearrangement links TRBV28 to TRBJ2-7, with TRBD2 matching 13 bases. The CDR3 runs 15 residues. CDR1 and CDR2 (germline): MDHEN, SYDVKM. Trimming removed 5 bases from V and 5 bases from J; junction bases left unmatched: 6. This chain's CDR3 is CASSGLAGVGDEQYF. The CDR3 DNA reads TGTGCCAGCAGTGGACTAGCGGGAGTCGGAGACGAGCAGTACTTC.

The rearrangement uses TRBV7-9 and TRBJ2-6; D gene ambiguous. The germline gives CDR1 SEHNR, CDR2 FQNEAQ (reference sequence). Trimming took off 4 bases at V and 0 bases at J, with 10 bases between the two ends. CDR3 length: 16 residues. The CDR3 bases are TGTGCCAGCAGCTCAACGTCTAACTCTGGGGCCAACGTCCTGACTTTC. Amino acids: CASSSTSNSGANVLTF.

V is TRBV24-1 and J is TRBJ2-7; D unresolved. The CDR3 is 12 residues long. V was shortened by 5 bases and J by 1 base, with 5 bases between the two germline ends. Germline V gives CDR1 KGHDR, CDR2 SFDVKD. CDR3 in DNA: TGTGCCACCAGTGCCACTTCCTACGAGCAGTACTTC. The encoded protein is CATSATSYEQYF.

This rearrangement joins TRBV5-8 to TRBJ2-1; the match to TRBD2 covers 7 bases. Germline lookup yields CDR1 SGHTS and CDR2 YDEGEE. V was pared by 5 bases and J by 6 bases, with 8 bases of the junction left unmatched. This CDR3 comprises 14 residues. The CDR3 protein is CASRSRTSLNEQFF. CDR3 nucleotide sequence: TGTGCCAGCAGGTCGCGGACTAGTCTCAATGAGCAGTTCTTC.

CDR3 sequence reads: CASSSVTQYF. Written as DNA, the CDR3 is TGTGCCAGCAGTTCTGTGACCCAGTACTTC. The chain joins TRBV6-2 or TRBV6-3 to TRBJ2-5; D uncertain. The CDR3 sequence is 10 residues long. V was cut by 4 bases and J by 7 bases, with 4 bases left in between. Germline V gene data show CDR1 as MNHEY and CDR2 as SVGEGT.

The V and J genes are TRBV6-7 and TRBJ2-7, with 7 bases identical to TRBD1. TRBV6-7 falls under the ORF class, with uncertain function. The CDR3 covers 19 residues. J gave up 3 bases and V 7 bases, and 24 bases lay outside the gene matches. In nucleotides, the CDR3 is TGTGCCAGCACCACACAAACAGGGCCCTACCAGGGGGAACGCTACGAGCAGTACTTC. It is translated as CASTTQTGPYQGERYEQYF.

The V gene is TRBV25-1, the J gene TRBJ2-2; 8 nucleotides match TRBD2. The CDR3 loop spans 16 amino acids. With 4 bases clipped from V and 6 bases from J, the junction kept 10 bases outside the gene matches. CDR1 is MGHDK and CDR2 is SYGVNS in the germline V gene. The CDR3 coding sequence is TGTGCCAGCAGTGCCTTTAGGGCGGGAGGCCCCGGGGAGCTGTTTTTT. Translated, it gives CASSAFRAGGPGELFF.

This rearrangement joins TRBV28 to TRBJ1-4; TRBD1 is a possible D gene (6 bases). V shed 7 bases and J shed 3 bases, with 21 bases lying between them. Germline values: CDR1 MDHEN, CDR2 SYDVKM. This CDR3 comprises 17 residues. The CDR3 region has the DNA TGTGCCAGCACCCTGGGATGGGGGCTCGGGGCTAATGAAAAACTGTTTTTT. It yields the protein CASTLGWGLGANEKLFF.

The rearrangement links TRBV18 to TRBJ2-2, with TRBD1 identical over 12 bases. The CDR3 extends over 18 amino acids. CDR1 and CDR2 (germline): KGHSH, LQKENI. V was pared by 4 bases and J by 6 bases, with 12 bases of the junction left unmatched. DNA for the CDR3: TGTGCCAGCTCACAAGGGACAGGGGGCACACTGGCGCCCGGGGAGCTGTTTTTT. As protein: CASSQGTGGTLAPGELFF.

The table lists this clone with a few counts. The chain is built from TRBV6-5 and TRBJ1-2, with TRBD1 as a possible D gene (5 bases). Germline values: CDR1 MNHEY, CDR2 SVGAGI. V was trimmed by 4 bases and J by 8 bases, leaving 14 bases between them. The CDR3 is 13 amino acids. This chain's CDR3 is CASSSRQPLGYTF. The CDR3 DNA reads as TGTGCCAGCAGTTCCCGACAGCCCCTCGGCTACACCTTC.

The V call is TRBV5-5, the J call TRBJ2-1, with 10 bases that match TRBD2. The junction had 4 bases not matched to a gene; V was cut back by 0 bases and J by 13 bases. The germline gives CDR1 SGHKS, CDR2 YYEKEE (reference sequence). The length of the CDR3 is 13 residues. This CDR3 is CASSLVGTSAQFF. The CDR3 DNA reads TGTGCCAGCAGCTTGGTTGGGACTAGCGCTCAGTTCTTC.

The chain joins TRBV6-5 to TRBJ1-2, with 9 nucleotides matching TRBD1. The J segment lost 8 bases and the V segment lost 4 bases, leaving 11 bases of the junction unmatched. CDR1 MNHEY and CDR2 SVGAGI come from the germline V gene. CDR3 size: 15 residues. CDR3 bases: TGTGCCAGCAGTTCTTACGGGACAGGGCCTTCGGGCTACACCTTC. This translates into CASSSYGTGPSGYTF.

The V gene is TRBV25-1, the J gene TRBJ2-1, with 11 bases lining up with TRBD2. The CDR3 has 16 residues. The trim removed 4 bases at V and 4 bases at J, leaving 6 bases unmatched. CDR1 is MGHDK and CDR2 is SYGVNS in the germline V gene. The CDR3 reads CASSGGLAGFYNEQFF. The CDR3 DNA is TGTGCCAGCAGTGGCGGACTAGCGGGTTTTTACAATGAGCAGTTCTTC.

The chain links TRBV5-8 to TRBJ1-2; D is unresolved. V was shortened by 0 bases and J by 1 base, with 7 bases between the two germline ends. In germline, CDR1 is SGHTS, CDR2 YDEGEE. The CDR3 loop spans 14 amino acids. This CDR3 is CASSLAGFNYGYTF. The CDR3 bases are TGTGCCAGCAGCTTGGCGGGATTTAACTATGGCTACACCTTC. The full variable domain, in which reference TRBV5-8 and TRBJ1-2 provide the parts outside the CDR3, is EAGVTQSPTHLIKTRGQQATLRCSPISGHTSVYWYQQALGLGLQFLLWYDEGEERNRGNFPPRFSGRQFPNYSSELNVNALELEDSALYLCASSLAGFNYGYTFGSGTRLTVV.

This chain uses TRBV28 with TRBJ2-1; no reliable D call. The CDR3 spans 12 residues. Germline lookup yields CDR1 MDHEN and CDR2 SYDVKM. Trimming left V 7 bases short and J 4 bases short, with 8 bases between. This CDR3 is CASMAAYNEQFF. CDR3 nucleotides: TGTGCCAGCATGGCAGCGTACAATGAGCAGTTCTTC.

V gene TRBV2 combines with J gene TRBJ1-4; D may be TRBD1 (6 bases). Between the trimmed V and J ends, which lost 7 bases and 5 bases, there was a span of 14 bases. Per germline, CDR1 SNHLY and CDR2 FYNNEI. This CDR3 spans 14 amino acids. The CDR3 spells CASNGAGENEKLFF. The CDR3 DNA reads TGTGCCAGCAATGGGGCAGGGGAGAATGAAAAACTGTTTTTT.

J is TRBJ1-3 and V is TRBV27, with D maybe TRBD1 (5 bases). Germline values: CDR1 MNHEY, CDR2 SMNVEV (reference sequence). The V end was cut by 6 bases, the J end by 0 bases, with 15 bases between. CDR3 length: 16 residues. CDR3 bases: TGTGCCAGCAGGAGTAAGGGGTTGAGCTCTGGAAACACCATATATTTT. This sequence encodes CASRSKGLSSGNTIYF.

This chain uses TRBV6-5 with TRBJ1-2, with 7 bases aligning to TRBD1. CDR1 MNHEY and CDR2 SVGAGI come from the germline V gene. The CDR3 length is 15 residues. Germline trimming cut 5 bases from V and 0 bases from J; bases unmatched to any gene: 6. CDR3: CASSPGTVPNYGYTF. The CDR3 DNA reads as TGTGCCAGCAGTCCAGGGACAGTCCCTAACTATGGCTACACCTTC.

The chain combines TRBV7-2 with TRBJ2-3, with TRBD2 as a possible D gene (6 bases). Germline V gene data show CDR1 as SGHTA and CDR2 as FQGNSA. Trimming left V 3 bases short and J 3 bases short, with 13 bases between. The CDR3 covers 15 residues. The CDR3 sequence is CASSFMGGRTDTQYF. The DNA of the CDR3 is TGTGCCAGCAGCTTCATGGGGGGACGAACAGATACGCAGTATTTT.